This T cell receptor beta chain was observed in a study of cytomegalovirus exposure and HLA in healthy donors. For the study at large: Prior work identified 120 million or so unique TCR beta sequences in around 170 million T cells.

Concerning this clone: Antigen specificity is unknown.

Trimming stripped 5 bases from V and 0 bases from J, with 9 bases between. The V gene's germline CDR1 is PRHDT and CDR2 FYEKMQ (reference sequence). The CDR3 contains 14 residues. Regarding the study as a whole: Many donors shared some public TCRs, even though most TCR sequences were rare. An assumption of roughly uniform sequencing depth across donors underlay the presence/absence analyses. Data from an earlier analysis indicated that most TCR beta V segments were productive either about 87% or about 30% of the time.

Vbeta (60) and Jbeta (13) primers were used in the PCR. Produced via immunoSEQ multiplex PCR; TCRdb's table is partial and in-frame only. This repertoire shows fewer than 200,000 clones, about 84% found once; its top ten account for over 12%. The clonotype comes from a woman in her 30s in good health and CMV-seropositive. The chain combines TRBV13 with TRBJ2-3; D is unclear. The specimen sequenced was PBMCs. CDR3 nucleotide sequence: TGTGCCAGCAGCATCCTATCTAGCACAGATACGCAGTATTTT. It yields the protein CASSILSSTDTQYF.